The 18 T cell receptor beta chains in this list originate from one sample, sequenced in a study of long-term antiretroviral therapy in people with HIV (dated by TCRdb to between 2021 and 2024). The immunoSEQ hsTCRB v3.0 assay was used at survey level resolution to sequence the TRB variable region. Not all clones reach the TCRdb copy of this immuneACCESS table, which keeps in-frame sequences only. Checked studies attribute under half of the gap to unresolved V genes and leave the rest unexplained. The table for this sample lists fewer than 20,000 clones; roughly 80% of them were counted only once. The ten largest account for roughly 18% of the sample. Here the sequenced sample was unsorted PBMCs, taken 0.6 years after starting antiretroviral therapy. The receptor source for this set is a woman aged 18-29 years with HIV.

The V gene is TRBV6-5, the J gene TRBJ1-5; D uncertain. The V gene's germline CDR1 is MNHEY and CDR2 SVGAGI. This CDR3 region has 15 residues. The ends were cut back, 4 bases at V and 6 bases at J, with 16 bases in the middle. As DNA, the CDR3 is TGTGCCAGCAGTTCAAGTGAGGGAGCGAGTCAGCCCCAGCATTTT. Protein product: CASSSSEGASQPQHF.

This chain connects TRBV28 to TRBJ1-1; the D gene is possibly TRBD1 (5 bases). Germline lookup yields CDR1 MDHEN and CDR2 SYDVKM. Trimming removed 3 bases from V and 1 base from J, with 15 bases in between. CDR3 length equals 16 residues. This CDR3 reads CASSFLHRLKNTEAFF. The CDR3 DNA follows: TGTGCCAGCAGTTTCCTCCACAGGCTAAAGAACACTGAAGCTTTCTTT.

CDR3 coding DNA: TGTGCCAGCAGGGCAGACAGTAATTCACCCCTCCACTTT. This encodes CASRADSNSPLHF. V and J are TRBV2 and TRBJ1-6, with D perhaps TRBD1 (5 bases). V was clipped by 6 bases and J by 6 bases, with 9 bases between them. The germline V gene has CDR1 SNHLY and CDR2 FYNNEI. This CDR3 contains 13 residues.

CDR3 region: CASSKEQTGGKKVRHYEQYF. The CDR3 region has the DNA TGTGCCAGCAGCAAAGAGCAAACAGGGGGCAAAAAAGTTAGACACTACGAGCAGTACTTC. The chain recombines TRBV21-1 with TRBJ2-7; the table's D call, TRBD1, has no DNA check behind it. TRBV21-1 is a known pseudogene. The CDR3 spans 20 residues.

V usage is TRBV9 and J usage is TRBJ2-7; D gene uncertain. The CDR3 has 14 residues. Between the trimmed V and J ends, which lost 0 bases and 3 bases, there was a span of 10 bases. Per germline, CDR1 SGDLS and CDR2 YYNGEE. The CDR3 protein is CASSVAGLGYEQYF. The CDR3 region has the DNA TGTGCCAGCAGCGTAGCCGGGTTGGGCTACGAGCAGTACTTC.

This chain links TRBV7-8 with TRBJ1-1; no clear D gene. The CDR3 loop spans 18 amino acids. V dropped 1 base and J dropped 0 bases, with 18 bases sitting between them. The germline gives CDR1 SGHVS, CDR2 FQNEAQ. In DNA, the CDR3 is TGTGCCAGCAGCTTAGTCGCAGGACCAATTTCAATGAACACTGAAGCTTTCTTT. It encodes CASSLVAGPISMNTEAFF. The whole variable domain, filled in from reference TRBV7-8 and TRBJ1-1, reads GAGVSQSPRYKVAKRGQDVALRCDPISGHVSLFWYQQALGQGPEFLTYFQNEAQLDKSGLPSDRFFAERPEGSVSTLKIQRTQQEDSAVYLCASSLVAGPISMNTEAFFGQGTRLTVV.

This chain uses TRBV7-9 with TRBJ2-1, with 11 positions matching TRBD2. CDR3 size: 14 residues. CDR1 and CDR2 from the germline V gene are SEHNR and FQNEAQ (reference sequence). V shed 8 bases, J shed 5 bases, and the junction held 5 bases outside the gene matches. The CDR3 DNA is TGTGCCAGCTCGTCTAGCGGGGGGAACAATGAGCAGTTCTTC. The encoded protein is CASSSSGGNNEQFF.

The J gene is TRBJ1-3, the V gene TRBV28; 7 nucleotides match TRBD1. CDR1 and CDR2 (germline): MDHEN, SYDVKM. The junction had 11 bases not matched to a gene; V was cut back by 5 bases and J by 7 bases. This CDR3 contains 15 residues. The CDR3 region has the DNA TGTGCCAGCAGTGCCCGGGACAGACTATGGAACACCATATATTTT. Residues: CASSARDRLWNTIYF.

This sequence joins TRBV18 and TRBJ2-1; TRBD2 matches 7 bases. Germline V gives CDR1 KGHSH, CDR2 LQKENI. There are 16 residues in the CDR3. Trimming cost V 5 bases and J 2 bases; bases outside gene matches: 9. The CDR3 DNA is TGTGCCAGCTCAAGGAGCGGGATTGGGACCTACAATGAGCAGTTCTTC. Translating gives CASSRSGIGTYNEQFF.

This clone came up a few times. As DNA, the CDR3 is TGTGCCAGTAGTAGCACAGGGATCTATGGCTACACCTTC. This gives the protein CASSSTGIYGYTF. The chain has TRBV19 and TRBJ1-2, with D possibly TRBD1 on 6 matching bases. The CDR3 totals 13 residues. V lost 4 bases and J 4 bases, leaving 10 bases between the germline ends. CDR1 and CDR2 (germline): LNHDA, SQIVND (reference sequence). The full variable domain, its missing parts supplied by reference TRBV19 and TRBJ1-2, is DGGITQSPKYLFRKEGQNVTLSCEQNLNHDAMYWYRQDPGQGLRLIYYSQIVNDFQKGDIAEGYSVSREKKESFPLTVTSAQKNPTAFYLCASSSTGIYGYTFGSGTRLTVV.

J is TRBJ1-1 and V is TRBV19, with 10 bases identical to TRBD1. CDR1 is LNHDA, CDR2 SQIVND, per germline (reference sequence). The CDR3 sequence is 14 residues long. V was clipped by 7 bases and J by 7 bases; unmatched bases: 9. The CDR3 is CASNRWDRGNEAFF. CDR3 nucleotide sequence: TGTGCCAGTAATAGGTGGGACAGGGGCAATGAAGCTTTCTTT. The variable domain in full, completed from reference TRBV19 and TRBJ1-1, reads DGGITQSPKYLFRKEGQNVTLSCEQNLNHDAMYWYRQDPGQGLRLIYYSQIVNDFQKGDIAEGYSVSREKKESFPLTVTSAQKNPTAFYLCASNRWDRGNEAFFGQGTRLTVV.

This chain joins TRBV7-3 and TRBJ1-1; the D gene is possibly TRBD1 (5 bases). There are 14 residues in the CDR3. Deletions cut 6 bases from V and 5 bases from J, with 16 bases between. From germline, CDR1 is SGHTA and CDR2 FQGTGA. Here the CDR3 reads CASSLRPGGTEAFF. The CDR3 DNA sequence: TGTGCCAGCAGTCTTCGGCCGGGGGGTACTGAAGCTTTCTTT.

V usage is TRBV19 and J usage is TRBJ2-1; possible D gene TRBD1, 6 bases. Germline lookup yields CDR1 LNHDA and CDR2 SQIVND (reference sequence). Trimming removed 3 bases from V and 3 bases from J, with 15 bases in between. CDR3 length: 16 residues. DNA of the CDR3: TGTGCCAGTAGTATCCTTGGGACACTGATCTACAATGAGCAGTTCTTC. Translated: CASSILGTLIYNEQFF.

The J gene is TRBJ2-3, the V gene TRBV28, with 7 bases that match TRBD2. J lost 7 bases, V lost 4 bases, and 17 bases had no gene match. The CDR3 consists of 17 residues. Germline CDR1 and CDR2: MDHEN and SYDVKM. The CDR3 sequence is CASSSPRTRSKGHTQYF. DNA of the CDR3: TGTGCCAGCAGTTCTCCTCGGACTAGGAGTAAAGGACATACGCAGTATTTT.

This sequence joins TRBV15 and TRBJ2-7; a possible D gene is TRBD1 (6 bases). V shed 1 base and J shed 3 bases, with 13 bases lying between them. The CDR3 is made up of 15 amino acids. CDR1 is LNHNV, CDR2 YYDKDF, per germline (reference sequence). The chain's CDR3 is CATSRGWGRGYEQYF. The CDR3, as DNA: TGTGCCACCAGCAGAGGGTGGGGCAGGGGCTACGAGCAGTACTTC.

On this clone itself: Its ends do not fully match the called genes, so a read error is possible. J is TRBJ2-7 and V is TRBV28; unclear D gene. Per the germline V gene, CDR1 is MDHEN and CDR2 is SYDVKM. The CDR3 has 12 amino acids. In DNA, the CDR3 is TGTGCCAGCACTTTAACCGGCAACGAGCAGTACTTC. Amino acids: CASTLTGNEQYF.

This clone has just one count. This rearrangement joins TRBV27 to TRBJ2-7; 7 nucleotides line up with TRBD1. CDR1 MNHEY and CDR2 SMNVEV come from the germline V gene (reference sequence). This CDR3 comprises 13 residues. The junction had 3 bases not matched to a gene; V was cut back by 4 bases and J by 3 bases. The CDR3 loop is CASSSTGIYEQYF. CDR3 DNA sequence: TGTGCCAGCAGTTCGACAGGGATCTACGAGCAGTACTTC.

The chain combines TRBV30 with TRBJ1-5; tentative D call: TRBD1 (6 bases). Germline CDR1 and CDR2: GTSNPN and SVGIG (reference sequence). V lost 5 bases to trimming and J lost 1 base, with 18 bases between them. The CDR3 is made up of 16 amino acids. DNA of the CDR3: TGTGCCTGGGGCCCCCAAGGGGGGGCGAGCAATCAGCCCCAGCATTTT. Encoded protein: CAWGPQGGASNQPQHF.